Below are 31 T cell receptor beta chains sequenced from a single sample in a study of cytomegalovirus exposure and HLA in healthy donors. This table comes from immunoSEQ multiplex PCR, and its TCRdb copy is limited to in-frame clones, with some not included. Of some 130,000 clones in the sample, approximately 82% were seen once. The sequenced sample was PBMCs. Receptors originate from a man aged 25 to 40 in good health and CMV-seropositive.

This chain links TRBV7-9 with TRBJ1-4; a weak D match, TRBD1 (6 bases). Germline lookup yields CDR1 SEHNR and CDR2 FQNEAQ (reference sequence). Trimming left V 5 bases short and J 0 bases short, with 22 bases between. This CDR3 has 19 residues. The CDR3 here is CASSGGGGYRIATNEKLFF. The DNA for the CDR3 is TGTGCCAGCAGCGGAGGGGGGGGATACCGGATTGCAACTAATGAAAAACTGTTTTTT. The full variable domain, its missing parts supplied by reference TRBV7-9 and TRBJ1-4, is DTGVSQNPRHKITKRGQNVTFRCDPISEHNRLYWYRQTLGQGPEFLTYFQNEAQLEKSRLLSDRFSAERPKGSFSTLEIQRTEQGDSAMYLCASSGGGGYRIATNEKLFFGSGTQLSVL.

The chain couples TRBV29-1 to TRBJ1-1, with D maybe TRBD1 (5 bases). V gave up 4 bases and J gave up 4 bases, with 16 bases separating them. This CDR3 region has 14 residues. The germline V gene encodes CDR1 SQVTM and CDR2 ANQGSEA. Here the CDR3 reads CSVGGPGGATEAFF. CDR3 sequence (DNA): TGCAGCGTTGGGGGTCCGGGGGGAGCCACTGAAGCTTTCTTT.

The V call is TRBV5-1, the J call TRBJ2-5; the match to TRBD2 covers 15 bases. This CDR3 is built from 15 residues. Trimming took 4 bases from V and 4 from J; bases not matched to a gene: 2. CDR1 SGHRS and CDR2 YFSETQ come from the germline V gene. CDR3 amino acids: CASSPGLAGGETQYF. CDR3 nucleotides: TGCGCCAGCAGCCCGGGACTAGCGGGAGGAGAGACCCAGTACTTC.

This chain links TRBV27 with TRBJ2-2; the match to TRBD1 covers 8 bases. Germline V gene sequence: CDR1 MNHEY, CDR2 SMNVEV (reference sequence). CDR3 length: 20 residues. V trimming: 1 base; J trimming: 0 bases; junction bases outside the gene matches: 13. The CDR3 loop is CASSLFRTGLRTTNTGELFF. CDR3 nucleotides: TGTGCCAGCAGTTTATTCCGGACAGGGTTGAGGACAACGAACACCGGGGAGCTGTTTTTT.

The chain joins TRBV29-1 to TRBJ2-3; 7 bases line up with TRBD1. Trimming at V came to 7 bases and at J to 8 bases, leaving 12 bases not matched to a gene. Germline V gene data show CDR1 as SQVTM and CDR2 as ANQGSEA. There are 13 residues in the CDR3. CDR3 in DNA: TGCAGCGCAGCGACAGGGTCTAAGGGTACGCAGTATTTT. Its translation: CSAATGSKGTQYF.

V is TRBV9 and J is TRBJ2-1; TRBD2 agrees at 8 bases. CDR3 size: 16 residues. V shed 0 bases and J 3 bases; nucleotides not matched to a gene: 5. In germline, CDR1 is SGDLS, CDR2 YYNGEE. The CDR3 sequence: CASSVASREGYNEQFF. DNA of the CDR3: TGTGCCAGCAGCGTAGCTAGTCGGGAGGGCTACAATGAGCAGTTCTTC. The full variable domain, its missing parts supplied by reference TRBV9 and TRBJ2-1, is DSGVTQTPKHLITATGQRVTLRCSPRSGDLSVYWYQQSLDQGLQFLIQYYNGEERAKGNILERFSAQQFPDLHSELNLSSLELGDSALYFCASSVASREGYNEQFFGPGTRLTVL.

The chain combines TRBV18 with TRBJ1-2; 7 positions match TRBD1. J gave up 7 bases and V 3 bases, and 14 bases lay outside the gene matches. The germline CDR1 and CDR2 sequences are KGHSH and LQKENI. The CDR3 is made up of 16 amino acids. The DNA for the CDR3 is TGTGCCAGCTCACCCGACCGAGGGGGCGCATTCTCTGGCTACACCTTC. This encodes CASSPDRGGAFSGYTF.

The rearrangement joins TRBV28 to TRBJ2-3, with TRBD2 identical over 8 bases. Germline trimming cut 4 bases from V and 6 bases from J; bases unmatched to any gene: 18. Germline V gene sequence: CDR1 MDHEN, CDR2 SYDVKM. CDR3 size: 18 residues. CDR3 sequence reads: CASSSLPIGLAERDTQYF. The DNA for the CDR3 is TGTGCCAGCAGTTCCCTCCCCATCGGACTAGCCGAGCGGGATACGCAGTATTTT.

The V gene is TRBV4-1, the J gene TRBJ2-2; 7 nucleotides match TRBD1. Germline V lookup: CDR1 MGHRA, CDR2 YSYEKL. This CDR3 is built from 16 residues. J lost 4 bases, V lost 1 base, and 6 bases had no gene match. The DNA for the CDR3 is TGCGCCAGCAGCCAAGTTGACAGGGCGAGCACCGGGGAGCTGTTTTTT. It codes for CASSQVDRASTGELFF.

The rearrangement joins TRBV5-1 to TRBJ2-7; D perhaps matches TRBD2 (6 bases). Germline V lookup: CDR1 SGHRS, CDR2 YFSETQ. The CDR3 runs to 14 residues. Trimming took off 2 bases at V and 1 base at J, with 10 bases between the two ends. The DNA of the CDR3 is TGCGCCAGCAGCTTACGGGAGCTTTCCTACGAGCAGTACTTC. Protein sequence: CASSLRELSYEQYF.

The V call is TRBV5-1, the J call TRBJ2-7; D possibly corresponds to TRBD2 (5 bases). Germline loops: CDR1 SGHRS, CDR2 YFSETQ. Trimming stripped 4 bases from V and 4 bases from J, with 21 bases between. The CDR3 length is 16 residues. As DNA, the CDR3 is TGCGCCAGCAGCCAGGAGGCGAGGGCGGCGGAATACGAGCAGTACTTC. It codes for CASSQEARAAEYEQYF.

The V and J genes are TRBV11-2 and TRBJ2-5, with TRBD2 identical over 7 bases. CDR3 length: 16 residues. Germline V gene lookup returns CDR1 SGHAT and CDR2 FQNNGV. Trimming took 6 bases from V and 1 from J; bases not matched to a gene: 11. The CDR3 sequence is CASRTQRGPTQETQYF. CDR3 nucleotide sequence: TGTGCCAGCAGGACTCAGCGGGGTCCCACCCAAGAGACCCAGTACTTC.

V gene TRBV7-3 combines with J gene TRBJ2-5; 9 nucleotides align to TRBD2. The CDR3 sequence is 14 residues long. Germline lookup yields CDR1 SGHTA and CDR2 FQGTGA. J gave up 5 bases and V 2 bases, and 3 bases lay outside the gene matches. The CDR3 region has the DNA TGTGCCAGCAGCTTACTAGCGGGAATGGAGACCCAGTACTTC. It codes for CASSLLAGMETQYF.

The CDR3 DNA reads as TGCGCCAGCAGCTTGTCTGCGAGGGGGCTATACAATGAGCAGTTCTTC. It yields the protein CASSLSARGLYNEQFF. This chain links TRBV5-1 with TRBJ2-1, with 7 bases matching TRBD1. CDR3 size: 16 residues. Trimming removed 1 base from V and 4 bases from J; junction bases left unmatched: 8. The germline V gene has CDR1 SGHRS and CDR2 YFSETQ.

The J gene is TRBJ1-1, the V gene TRBV11-2; D possibly corresponds to TRBD1 (6 bases). Per the germline V gene, CDR1 is SGHAT and CDR2 is FQNNGV. The CDR3 length is 12 residues. V shed 5 bases and J shed 4 bases, with 8 bases lying between them. CDR3 DNA sequence: TGTGCCAGCAGCCAACAGGGCACTGAAGCTTTCTTT. Its translation: CASSQQGTEAFF.

This sequence joins TRBV7-2 and TRBJ2-3; D is perhaps TRBD1 (7 bases). Germline lookup yields CDR1 SGHTA and CDR2 FQGNSA. V gave up 11 bases and J gave up 5 bases, with 11 bases separating them. The CDR3 has 11 residues. This chain's CDR3 is CAGGTEDTQYF. CDR3 coding DNA: TGTGCCGGAGGGACAGAAGATACGCAGTATTTT.

This clone was detected once. CDR3 nucleotide sequence: TGTGCCAGCAGCGCGGGACTAGCGGGGTCACGCTACGAGCAGTACTTC. Amino acid sequence: CASSAGLAGSRYEQYF. The chain is built from TRBV7-8 and TRBJ2-7; 13 nucleotides line up with TRBD2. The CDR3 is made up of 16 amino acids. From germline, CDR1 is SGHVS and CDR2 FQNEAQ. J gave up 3 bases and V 5 bases, and 7 bases lay outside the gene matches.

The V call is TRBV9, the J call TRBJ2-1, with D possibly TRBD2 on 6 matching bases. V lost 7 bases to trimming and J lost 1 base, with 6 bases between them. The CDR3 contains 12 residues. Germline V gives CDR1 SGDLS, CDR2 YYNGEE. DNA of the CDR3: TGTGCCAGCGGGGGGTCCTACAATGAGCAGTTCTTC. Encoded protein: CASGGSYNEQFF.

The rearrangement links TRBV6-6 to TRBJ1-2; D ambiguous. Germline-derived CDR1 and CDR2 are MNHNY and SVGAGI (reference sequence). This CDR3 region has 15 residues. Trimming left V 5 bases short and J 8 bases short, with 21 bases between. The CDR3 sequence: CASSNPEKGLEGYTF. As DNA, the CDR3 is TGTGCCAGCAGTAATCCCGAAAAAGGTCTGGAGGGCTACACCTTC.

This clone was seen more than once but under ten times. The junction differs from germline at one of its ends, possibly a read error. The chain recombines TRBV5-6 with TRBJ2-7; a weak D match, TRBD2 (6 bases). This CDR3 is built from 11 residues. CDR1 is SGHDT and CDR2 is YYEEEE in the germline V gene. CDR3 amino acids: CASSLVGGIHF. For the CDR3, the DNA is TGTGCCAGCAGCTTGGTGGGGGGAATCCACTTC.

The chain is built from TRBV7-9 and TRBJ2-3; 14 bases align to TRBD2. The CDR3 consists of 16 residues. The ends lost 5 bases at V and 8 bases at J; junction bases unmatched: 9. Looked up from germline, CDR1 is SEHNR and CDR2 is FQNEAQ (reference sequence). CDR3 sequence (DNA): TGTGCCAGCAGCAGACCGGGACTAGCGGGGGAGGGTACGCAGTATTTT. Encoded protein: CASSRPGLAGEGTQYF.

This clone appeared a few times. This chain uses TRBV7-2 with TRBJ1-5, with D unresolved. CDR3 length: 13 residues. The germline V and J ends were trimmed by 5 bases and 9 bases, with 14 bases remaining between them. Germline values: CDR1 SGHTA, CDR2 FQGNSA. The CDR3 DNA follows: TGTGCCAGCAGCCCCGAGGCTTATGGGCCCCAGCATTTT. Its protein is CASSPEAYGPQHF.

The CDR3 DNA reads TGTGCCAACGGACAGGGTCCCAAAGCTTTCTTT. This gives the protein CANGQGPKAFF. The gene calls are TRBV11-2 and TRBJ1-1, with 8 bases aligning to TRBD1. The junction had 7 bases not matched to a gene; V was cut back by 10 bases and J by 9 bases. The germline V gene has CDR1 SGHAT and CDR2 FQNNGV. This CDR3 has 11 amino acids.

The J gene is TRBJ2-7, the V gene TRBV4-3; TRBD1 might be the D (6 bases). The CDR3 totals 14 residues. CDR1 is LGHNA and CDR2 is YSLEER in the germline V gene. With 4 bases removed from V and 0 bases from J, the gap between germline ends came to 10 bases. CDR3 nucleotides: TGCGCCAGCAGCCGAACAGGGAGCTCCTACGAGCAGTACTTC. Protein: CASSRTGSSYEQYF.

The genes are TRBV7-8 and TRBJ2-5, with TRBD1 matching 7 bases. Germline-derived CDR1 and CDR2 are SGHVS and FQNEAQ. The CDR3 extends over 13 amino acids. With 6 bases clipped from V and 7 bases from J, the junction kept 8 bases outside the gene matches. For the CDR3, the DNA is TGTGCCAGCAGGTCGGGGACAGATGGGACCCAGTACTTC. This gives the protein CASRSGTDGTQYF.

CDR3 DNA: TGTGCCAGCAGTTACCGGGACAGCTTGAAGGCTTTCTTT. Protein product: CASSYRDSLKAFF. This sequence joins TRBV6-5 and TRBJ1-1; 7 bases map to TRBD1. V dropped 2 bases and J dropped 11; count of bases not matched to a gene: 8. Per germline, CDR1 MNHEY and CDR2 SVGAGI. The CDR3 has 13 amino acids.

The chain has TRBV5-4 and TRBJ1-2; TRBD1 agrees at 7 bases. The CDR3 sequence is 15 residues long. Per the germline V gene, CDR1 is SGHNT and CDR2 is YYREEE (reference sequence). The V segment lost 4 bases and the J segment 0 bases; nucleotides outside the gene matches: 6. The CDR3 spells CASSIQGLANYGYTF. The DNA of the CDR3 is TGTGCCAGCAGCATACAGGGGCTTGCTAACTATGGCTACACCTTC.

The chain links TRBV6-6 to TRBJ1-1; D call uncertain. This CDR3 contains 13 residues. Trimming removed 2 bases from V and 5 bases from J, with 9 bases in between. The germline gives CDR1 MNHNY, CDR2 SVGAGI (reference sequence). CDR3 loop: CASSYDPGTEAFF. CDR3 DNA: TGTGCCAGCAGTTACGATCCGGGGACTGAAGCTTTCTTT.

The chain joins TRBV2 to TRBJ1-2; 9 bases are shared with TRBD1. The CDR3 covers 18 residues. Germline CDR1 is SNHLY and CDR2 is FYNNEI. The V and J ends lost 9 bases and 1 base, in that order; junction bases with no gene match: 18. The CDR3 nucleotides are TGTGCCAGTACCGAGACCCCCGCCTCGGGACAGGGTAACTATGGCTACACCTTC. Its translation is CASTETPASGQGNYGYTF.

The table lists this clone with a few counts. The chain combines TRBV6-5 with TRBJ1-1; 8 bases agree with TRBD1. V lost 5 bases and J lost 7; bases outside the gene matches: 6. This CDR3 region has 13 residues. Germline-derived CDR1 and CDR2 are MNHEY and SVGAGI. The chain's CDR3 is CASSLIGQGEAFF. The CDR3 nucleotides read TGTGCCAGCAGTCTAATTGGACAGGGTGAAGCTTTCTTT.

This clone showed up just once. The gene calls are TRBV10-2 and TRBJ1-5; 8 bases line up with TRBD1. Germline loops: CDR1 WSHSY, CDR2 SAAADI. Trimming cost V 7 bases and J 2 bases; bases outside gene matches: 1. The CDR3 covers 13 residues. The CDR3 is CASTDRGNQPQHF. Here the CDR3 DNA reads TGCGCCAGCACGGACAGGGGCAATCAGCCCCAGCATTTT.